The present TCR beta chain was sequenced within a study of blood T cell repertoires in COVID-19. Which cohort a participant joined came from the clinical history participants gave. Methods used by the authors: Using reference gene primer amplification, nucleated cell counts were estimated. Generated by immunoSEQ multiplex PCR, the TCRdb table keeps only in-frame clones and is missing some. For V, J and clone size, that table is used; D and trimming come from the DNA. This table holds fewer than 250,000 clones, 65% to 90% found once. Germline loops: CDR1 SNHLY, CDR2 FYNNEI. This CDR3 spans 16 amino acids. V trimming: 7 bases; J trimming: 0 bases; junction bases outside the gene matches: 12.

The chain links TRBV2 to TRBJ2-7, with 7 bases matching TRBD2. The sequencing sample was made of PBMCs or T cells enriched from blood (not recorded which). This TCR derives from a woman between 40 and 55 years old with acute COVID-19. CDR3: CASTAREAESSYEQYF. The CDR3 bases are TGTGCCAGCACCGCTCGGGAGGCAGAGAGCTCCTACGAGCAGTACTTC.